The 23 T cell receptor beta chains in this list originate from one sample, sequenced in a study of blood T cell repertoires in COVID-19. Data came from immunoSEQ multiplex PCR; TCRdb stores just in-frame clones and leaves some out. Here the sample spans around 210,000 clones, around nine tenths being singletons. What was sequenced was peripheral blood. These receptors all come from a man between 18 and 35 years old with active or convalescent COVID-19.

This clone was seen only a few times. CDR3 nucleotide sequence: TGTGCCAGCAGTTTAGCGGGAGGGCCGGTAGATACGCAGTATTTT. This translates into CASSLAGGPVDTQYF. This chain connects TRBV27 to TRBJ2-3; 9 positions match TRBD2. From germline, CDR1 is MNHEY and CDR2 SMNVEV (reference sequence). The CDR3 length is 15 residues. J was trimmed by 5 bases and V by 2 bases; bases with no gene match: 5.

V is TRBV11-1 and J is TRBJ2-2, with D maybe TRBD2 (5 bases). This CDR3 has 11 residues. Trimming pared 7 bases from V and 7 bases from J, leaving 7 bases between. Looked up from germline, CDR1 is SGHAT and CDR2 is FQDESV (reference sequence). CDR3 nucleotides: TGTGCCAGCACTCGGGGCGGGGAGCTGTTTTTT. It encodes CASTRGGELFF.

The chain joins TRBV29-1 to TRBJ1-5; 10 bases align to TRBD1. Losses at the gene ends were 4 bases for V and 2 bases for J; bases not matched to a gene: 2. The CDR3 is 14 amino acids. Germline assignment: CDR1 SQVTM and CDR2 ANQGSEA. The CDR3 loop is CSVGGTGGNQPQHF. In DNA, the CDR3 is TGCAGCGTTGGGGGGACAGGGGGCAATCAGCCCCAGCATTTT.

This chain connects TRBV19 to TRBJ2-1; no clear D. This CDR3 region has 13 residues. Germline CDR1 and CDR2: LNHDA and SQIVND (reference sequence). V lost 3 bases to trimming and J lost 5 bases, with 8 bases between them. The CDR3 spells CASSIMADNEQFF. The CDR3 region has the DNA TGTGCCAGTAGTATCATGGCCGACAATGAGCAGTTCTTC.

The chain joins TRBV7-2 to TRBJ1-5, with 7 bases fitting TRBD1. In germline, CDR1 is SGHTA, CDR2 FQGNSA. The CDR3 has 15 residues. The ends lost 2 bases at V and 4 bases at J; junction bases unmatched: 5. The CDR3 here is CASSLQQGVNQPQHF. The CDR3 nucleotides read TGTGCCAGCAGCTTACAGCAGGGGGTTAATCAGCCCCAGCATTTT.

The chain combines TRBV7-2 with TRBJ2-2, with no clear D. Per the germline V gene, CDR1 is SGHTA and CDR2 is FQGNSA. CDR3 size: 15 residues. V was cut by 2 bases and J by 2 bases, with 9 bases left in between. CDR3 protein: CASSLKQINTGELFF. In nucleotides, the CDR3 is TGTGCCAGCAGCTTAAAACAGATTAACACCGGGGAGCTGTTTTTT. The complete variable domain, with remaining parts taken from reference TRBV7-2 and TRBJ2-2, reads GAGVSQSPSNKVTEKGKDVELRCDPISGHTALYWYRQSLGQGLEFLIYFQGNSAPDKSGLPSDRFSAERTGGSVSTLTIQRTQQEDSAVYLCASSLKQINTGELFFGEGSRLTVL.

The chain combines TRBV5-1 with TRBJ2-3, with D tentatively TRBD2 (6 bases). This CDR3 has 16 amino acids. Looked up from germline, CDR1 is SGHRS and CDR2 is YFSETQ. The V and J ends lost 2 bases and 3 bases respectively, with 16 bases between them. The CDR3: CASSFSGSRGTDTQYF. In nucleotides, the CDR3 is TGCGCCAGCAGCTTTTCCGGGAGCCGGGGGACAGATACGCAGTATTTT. Complete variable domain (other parts from reference TRBV5-1 and TRBJ2-3): KAGVTQTPRYLIKTRGQQVTLSCSPISGHRSVSWYQQTPGQGLQFLFEYFSETQRNKGNFPGRFSGRQFSNSRSEMNVSTLELGDSALYLCASSFSGSRGTDTQYFGPGTRLTVL.

This clone has a handful of counts. V usage is TRBV7-2 and J usage is TRBJ1-1; TRBD1 might be the D (6 bases). This CDR3 is built from 13 residues. Trimming stripped 5 bases from V and 1 base from J, with 8 bases between. The germline V gene has CDR1 SGHTA and CDR2 FQGNSA. CDR3 residues: CASSQGQNTEAFF. The CDR3 nucleotides are TGTGCCAGCAGCCAGGGGCAGAACACTGAAGCTTTCTTT.

The genes are TRBV30 and TRBJ1-5; TRBD1 aligns across 10 bases. This CDR3 is built from 16 residues. From germline, CDR1 is GTSNPN and CDR2 SVGIG (reference sequence). Trimming took 1 base from V and 5 from J; bases not matched to a gene: 8. The CDR3 nucleotides are TGTGCCTGGAGTGGGCCGGGACAGGGGCCATATCAGCCCCAGCATTTT. It translates to CAWSGPGQGPYQPQHF.

This chain uses TRBV19 with TRBJ1-3; a possible D gene is TRBD1 (5 bases). V was shortened by 6 bases and J by 2 bases, with 11 bases between the two germline ends. Per the germline V gene, CDR1 is LNHDA and CDR2 is SQIVND (reference sequence). The length of the CDR3 is 14 residues. DNA of the CDR3: TGTGCCAGTAGCTCGCGGGGGACTGGAAACACCATATATTTT. As protein: CASSSRGTGNTIYF. Using reference TRBV19 and TRBJ1-3 for the parts outside the CDR3, the full variable domain is DGGITQSPKYLFRKEGQNVTLSCEQNLNHDAMYWYRQDPGQGLRLIYYSQIVNDFQKGDIAEGYSVSREKKESFPLTVTSAQKNPTAFYLCASSSRGTGNTIYFGEGSWLTVV.

The gene calls are TRBV30 and TRBJ1-2, with unresolved D. This CDR3 spans 10 amino acids. CDR1 GTSNPN and CDR2 SVGIG come from the germline V gene (reference sequence). The germline V and J ends were trimmed by 2 bases and 8 bases, with 6 bases remaining between them. This CDR3 reads CAWSRSGYTF. The DNA for the CDR3 is TGTGCCTGGAGTAGGAGCGGCTACACCTTC.

This clone appeared a single time. V is TRBV19 and J is TRBJ1-5; TRBD1 might be the D (5 bases). Germline V gene lookup returns CDR1 LNHDA and CDR2 SQIVND (reference sequence). There are 15 residues in the CDR3. Trimming removed 1 base at V and 3 bases at J, with 10 bases between. CDR3 nucleotides: TGTGCCAGTAGTATAGGTCAGGGATACAATCAGCCCCAGCATTTT. It encodes CASSIGQGYNQPQHF.

The rearrangement uses TRBV30 and TRBJ1-6, with TRBD1 as a possible D gene (6 bases). The V end was cut by 3 bases, the J end by 6 bases, with 9 bases between. Germline lookup yields CDR1 GTSNPN and CDR2 SVGIG (reference sequence). CDR3 length: 13 amino acids. The CDR3 protein is CAWRGALNSPLHF. The CDR3 nucleotides are TGTGCCTGGAGGGGGGCCCTTAATTCACCCCTCCACTTT.

J is TRBJ1-2 and V is TRBV15, with 8 bases identical to TRBD1. V shed 0 bases and J 8 bases; nucleotides not matched to a gene: 11. The CDR3 spans 16 residues. Germline-derived CDR1 and CDR2 are LNHNV and YYDKDF (reference sequence). The CDR3 DNA reads TGTGCCACCAGCAGAGACGGCGACGGACAGGGATACGGCTACACCTTC. This gives the protein CATSRDGDGQGYGYTF.

V gene TRBV5-4 combines with J gene TRBJ2-7; 14 nucleotides match TRBD2. The CDR3 extends over 14 amino acids. The germline gives CDR1 SGHNT, CDR2 YYREEE (reference sequence). The V segment lost 7 bases and the J segment 3 bases; nucleotides outside the gene matches: 3. The CDR3 DNA is TGTGCCAGCGGGACTAGCGGGGGTCGCTACGAGCAGTACTTC. Translated: CASGTSGGRYEQYF. Full variable domain (rest looked up from reference TRBV5-4 and TRBJ2-7): ETGVTQSPTHLIKTRGQQVTLRCSSQSGHNTVSWYQQALGQGPQFIFQYYREEENGRGNFPPRFSGLQFPNYSSELNVNALELDDSALYLCASGTSGGRYEQYFGPGTRLTVT.

The chain is built from TRBV5-4 and TRBJ1-1; D ambiguous. Trimming removed 3 bases at V and 1 base at J, with 10 bases between. This CDR3 is built from 14 residues. Germline CDR1 is SGHNT and CDR2 is YYREEE (reference sequence). The CDR3 loop is CASSSPDKNTEAFF. The CDR3 DNA is TGTGCCAGCAGCTCCCCCGACAAGAACACTGAAGCTTTCTTT.

The chain has TRBV25-1 and TRBJ1-2, with 10 bases matching TRBD1. V shed 2 bases, J shed 8 bases, and the junction held 5 bases outside the gene matches. Germline loops: CDR1 MGHDK, CDR2 SYGVNS. This CDR3 spans 14 amino acids. The CDR3 sequence: CASSERGQGWGYTF. The CDR3, as DNA: TGTGCCAGCAGTGAAAGGGGACAGGGGTGGGGCTACACCTTC.

This clone was detected a few times. This chain joins TRBV30 and TRBJ2-5, with D maybe TRBD1 (5 bases). The CDR3 totals 13 residues. The V and J ends lost 2 bases and 5 bases respectively, with 12 bases between them. Germline CDR1 reads GTSNPN; CDR2 reads SVGIG (reference sequence). The CDR3, as DNA: TGTGCCTGGAGTCGGTGGGCAGGGGAGACCCAGTACTTC. It encodes CAWSRWAGETQYF. Together with reference TRBV30 and TRBJ2-5, the CDR3 gives the full variable domain: SQTIHQWPATLVQPVGSPLSLECTVEGTSNPNLYWYRQAAGRGLQLLFYSVGIGQISSEVPQNLSASRPQDRQFILSSKKLLLSDSGFYLCAWSRWAGETQYFGPGTRLLVL.

The rearrangement joins TRBV6-5 to TRBJ2-7, with 7 bases matching TRBD1. Germline V lookup: CDR1 MNHEY, CDR2 SVGAGI. J was trimmed by 2 bases and V by 0 bases; bases with no gene match: 7. This CDR3 spans 16 amino acids. CDR3 amino acids: CASSYSPPTGAYEQYF. The CDR3 coding sequence is TGTGCCAGCAGTTACTCCCCCCCCACAGGGGCCTACGAGCAGTACTTC.

The chain carries TRBV10-3 and TRBJ1-5; maybe TRBD1 (6 bases). Germline CDR1 is ENHRY and CDR2 is SYGVKD. Deletions cut 10 bases from V and 15 bases from J, with 34 bases between. This CDR3 has 16 amino acids. CDR3 bases: TGTGCCACCAACCCGGGGGGGCGGGCGGCCCAAAGTACCCTGCATTTT. This gives the protein CATNPGGRAAQSTLHF.

This clone was seen a handful of times. V is TRBV7-2 and J is TRBJ2-1; perhaps TRBD1 as D (5 bases). Germline CDR1 is SGHTA and CDR2 is FQGNSA. Trimming stripped 5 bases from V and 2 bases from J, with 13 bases between. The CDR3 has 15 amino acids. CDR3 DNA: TGTGCCAGCAGCACCCCCCTGGGGCCCTACAATGAGCAGTTCTTC. It translates to CASSTPLGPYNEQFF.

The chain recombines TRBV28 with TRBJ2-2; TRBD2 aligns across 13 bases. The V gene end was trimmed by 5 bases and the J gene end by 5 bases; junction bases not matched to a gene: 5. The V gene's germline CDR1 is MDHEN and CDR2 SYDVKM. The CDR3 sequence is 16 residues long. CDR3 amino acids: CASSPTGLAGTGELFF. The DNA of the CDR3 is TGTGCCAGCAGTCCAACGGGACTAGCGGGAACCGGGGAGCTGTTTTTT.

The V gene is TRBV5-5, the J gene TRBJ2-7; no definite D call. Germline loops: CDR1 SGHKS, CDR2 YYEKEE (reference sequence). The CDR3 has 14 residues. Trimming shortened V by 1 base and J by 1 base, and 9 bases separated the two germline ends. Here the CDR3 DNA reads TGTGCCAGCAGCTTGCTGAGCTCTTCCTACGAGCAGTACTTC. Translating it yields CASSLLSSSYEQYF.